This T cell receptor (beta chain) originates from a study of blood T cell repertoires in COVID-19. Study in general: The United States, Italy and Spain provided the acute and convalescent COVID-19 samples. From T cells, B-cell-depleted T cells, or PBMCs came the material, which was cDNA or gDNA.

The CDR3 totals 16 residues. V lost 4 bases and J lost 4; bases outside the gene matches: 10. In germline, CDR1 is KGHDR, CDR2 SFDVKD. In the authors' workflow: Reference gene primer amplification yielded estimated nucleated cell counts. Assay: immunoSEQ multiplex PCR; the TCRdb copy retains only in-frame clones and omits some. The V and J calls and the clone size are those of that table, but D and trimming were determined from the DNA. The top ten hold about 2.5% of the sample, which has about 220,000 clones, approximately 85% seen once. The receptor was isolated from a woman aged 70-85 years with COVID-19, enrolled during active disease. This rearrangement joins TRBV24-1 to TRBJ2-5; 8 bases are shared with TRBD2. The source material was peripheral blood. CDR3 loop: CATSDHGGAEAETQYF. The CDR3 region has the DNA TGTGCCACCAGTGACCACGGGGGGGCCGAAGCAGAGACCCAGTACTTC.